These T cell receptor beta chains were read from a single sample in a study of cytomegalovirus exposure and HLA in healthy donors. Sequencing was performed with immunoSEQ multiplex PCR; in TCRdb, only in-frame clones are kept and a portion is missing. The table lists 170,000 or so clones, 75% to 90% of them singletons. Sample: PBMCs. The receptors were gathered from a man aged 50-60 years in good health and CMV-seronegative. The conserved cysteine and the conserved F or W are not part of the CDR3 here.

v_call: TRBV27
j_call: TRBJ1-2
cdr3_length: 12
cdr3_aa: ASGPKGANYGYT

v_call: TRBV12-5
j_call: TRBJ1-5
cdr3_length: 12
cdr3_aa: ASSRDRGDQPQH

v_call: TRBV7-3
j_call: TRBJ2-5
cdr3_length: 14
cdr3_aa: ASSLIGGQLKETQY

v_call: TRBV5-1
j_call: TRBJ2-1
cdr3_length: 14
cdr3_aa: ASSLDGGRAGDEQF

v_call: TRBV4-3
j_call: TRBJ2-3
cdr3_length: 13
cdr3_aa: ASSGQSGGQYTQY

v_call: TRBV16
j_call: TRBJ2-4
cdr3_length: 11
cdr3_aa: ASSPGQLGIQY

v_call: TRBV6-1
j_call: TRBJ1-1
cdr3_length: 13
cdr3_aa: ASTSPGTGNTEAF

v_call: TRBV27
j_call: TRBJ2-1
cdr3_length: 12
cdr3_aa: ASSRREHYNEQF

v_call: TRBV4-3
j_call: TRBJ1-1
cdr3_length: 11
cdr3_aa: ASSQVLATQPI

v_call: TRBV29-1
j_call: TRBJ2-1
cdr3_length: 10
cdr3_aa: SGGEGDNEQF

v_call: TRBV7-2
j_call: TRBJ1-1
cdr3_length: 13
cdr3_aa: ASSLRGNRNTEAF

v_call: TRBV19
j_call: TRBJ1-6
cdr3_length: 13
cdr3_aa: ASSPRGQINSPLH

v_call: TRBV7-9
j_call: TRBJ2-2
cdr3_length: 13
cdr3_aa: ASSLAGARSGELF

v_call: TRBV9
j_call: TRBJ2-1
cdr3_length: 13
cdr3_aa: ASSSRTSGGAEQF

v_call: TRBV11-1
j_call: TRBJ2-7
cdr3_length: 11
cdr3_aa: ASSSDRAGEQY

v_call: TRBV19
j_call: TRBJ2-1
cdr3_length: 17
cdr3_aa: ASSLRTKTHGTNYNEQF

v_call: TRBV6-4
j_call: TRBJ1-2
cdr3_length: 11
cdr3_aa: ASKGAGAYGYT

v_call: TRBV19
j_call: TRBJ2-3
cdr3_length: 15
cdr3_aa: ASSINYGGADTDTQY

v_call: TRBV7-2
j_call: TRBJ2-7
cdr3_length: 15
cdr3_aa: ASSLEPLTGLGYEQY

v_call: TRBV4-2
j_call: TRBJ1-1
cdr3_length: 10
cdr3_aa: ASSQVSTEAF

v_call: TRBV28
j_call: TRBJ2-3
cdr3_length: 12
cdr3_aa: ASTPRLVSYTQY

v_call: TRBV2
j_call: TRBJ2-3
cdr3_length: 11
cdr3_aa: ASQRRSTDTQY

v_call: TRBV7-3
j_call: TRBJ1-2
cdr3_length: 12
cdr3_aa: ASSLTPGNYGYT

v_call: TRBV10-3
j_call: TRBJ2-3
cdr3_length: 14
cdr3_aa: AISGLAGGKTDTQY

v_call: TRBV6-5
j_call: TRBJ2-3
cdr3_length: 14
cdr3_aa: ASSYRTSGATDTQY

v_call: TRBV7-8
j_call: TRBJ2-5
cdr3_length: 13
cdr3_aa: ASSTRIAGLSDQY

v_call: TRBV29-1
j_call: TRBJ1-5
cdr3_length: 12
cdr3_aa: SVEAGNSNQPQH

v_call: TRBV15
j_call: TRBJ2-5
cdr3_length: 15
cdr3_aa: ATSQSGRHRDQETQY

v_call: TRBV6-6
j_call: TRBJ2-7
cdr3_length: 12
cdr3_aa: ASSYNAGPYEQY

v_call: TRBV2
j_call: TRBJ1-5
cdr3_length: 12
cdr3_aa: ASSGTVSNQPQH

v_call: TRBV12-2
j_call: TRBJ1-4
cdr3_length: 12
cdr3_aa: ASRPPLGVEKLF

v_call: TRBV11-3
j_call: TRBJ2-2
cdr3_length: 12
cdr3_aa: ASSFRDPTGELF

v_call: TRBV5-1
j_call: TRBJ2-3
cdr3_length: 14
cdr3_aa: ASSLGLAGAADTQY

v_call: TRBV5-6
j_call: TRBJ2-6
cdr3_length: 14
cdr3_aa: ASSRRGALGANVLT

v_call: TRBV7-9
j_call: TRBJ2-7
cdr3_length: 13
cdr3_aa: SSSLGGASGNEQY

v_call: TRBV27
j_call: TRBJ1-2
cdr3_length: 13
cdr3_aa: ASFSHNSPFYGYT

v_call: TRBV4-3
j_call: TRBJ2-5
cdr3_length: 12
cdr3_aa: ASSQEMTRETQY

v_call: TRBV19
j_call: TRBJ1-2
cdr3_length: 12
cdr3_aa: ASRTRGAIYGYT

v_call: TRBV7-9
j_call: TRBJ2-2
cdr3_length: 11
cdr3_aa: ASGASNTGELF

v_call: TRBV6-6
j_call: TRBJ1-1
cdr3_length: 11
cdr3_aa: ASRPGQGPEAF

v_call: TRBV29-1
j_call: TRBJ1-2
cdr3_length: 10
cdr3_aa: SVGRDNYGYT

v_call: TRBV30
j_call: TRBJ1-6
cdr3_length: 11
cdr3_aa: AWSDRGHSPLH

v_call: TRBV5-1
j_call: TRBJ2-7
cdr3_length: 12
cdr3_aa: ASSLRDRGYEQY

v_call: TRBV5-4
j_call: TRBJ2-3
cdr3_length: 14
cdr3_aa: ASSQDPRRGTDTQY